The 29 T cell receptor beta chains given below trace back to one sample, sequenced in a study of T cell repertoires in cytomegalovirus infection. TCRdb used MiXCR to reprocess the reads, holding one entry per CDR3 protein. The table records 560,000 or so distinct CDR3 sequences, about 15% of them present only once. Sequenced: CD8+ T cells from PBMCs. These receptors were collected from a human donor in good health (CMV status not recorded). Some clones in this sample may be carry-over from other donors' samples.

Of note for this clonotype: This clone may be a read error of a much larger clone one base away. The V gene is TRBV20-1, the J gene TRBJ2-1; TRBD2 matches 10 bases. The V segment lost 6 bases and the J segment 1 base; nucleotides outside the gene matches: 3. Germline V gene data show CDR1 as DFQATT and CDR2 as SNEGSKA (reference sequence). The CDR3 runs 14 residues. The CDR3 protein is CSAPSGGSYNEQFF. The CDR3 DNA reads TGCAGTGCCCCTAGCGGGGGTTCCTACAATGAGCAGTTCTTC.

Ten or more counts support this clonotype. The genes are TRBV7-6 and TRBJ1-4, with TRBD1 as a possible D gene (6 bases). V was clipped by 4 bases and J by 8 bases, with 17 bases between them. This CDR3 is 15 amino acids long. CDR1 SGHVS and CDR2 FNYEAQ come from the germline V gene. DNA for the CDR3: TGTGCCAGCAGCTCATCCTGGGGGGCTGGGGAAAAACTGTTTTTT. This codes for CASSSSWGAGEKLFF.

This clonotype was counted only a few times. The chain joins TRBV4-1 to TRBJ2-2; 13 nucleotides match TRBD2. J was trimmed by 7 bases and V by 4 bases; bases with no gene match: 6. This CDR3 is 16 amino acids long. Germline assignment: CDR1 MGHRA and CDR2 YSYEKL. CDR3 DNA sequence: TGCGCCAGCAGCCCGTGGACTAGCGGGAGTCACGGGGAGCTGTTTTTT. Protein sequence: CASSPWTSGSHGELFF.

The DNA for the CDR3 is TGTGCCAGCAGCGTAAACGGGGATGAGCAGTTCTTC. This encodes CASSVNGDEQFF. V usage is TRBV11-3 and J usage is TRBJ2-1; maybe TRBD2 (5 bases). There are 12 residues in the CDR3. Between the trimmed V and J ends, which lost 5 bases and 8 bases, there was a span of 10 bases. From germline, CDR1 is SGHNT and CDR2 YENEEA.

The chain has TRBV6-2 or TRBV6-3 and TRBJ2-1, with 9 bases identical to TRBD2. Germline trimming cut 7 bases from V and 7 bases from J; bases unmatched to any gene: 8. Germline loops: CDR1 MNHEY, CDR2 SVGEGT. The CDR3 covers 14 residues. CDR3 in DNA: TGTGCCAGCAACCTAGCGGGGTCAAGGAATGAGCAGTTCTTC. It is translated as CASNLAGSRNEQFF.

This clonotype was detected ten times or more. The J gene is TRBJ1-2, the V gene TRBV6-5, with D tentatively TRBD1 (5 bases). CDR3 length equals 13 residues. Germline V gene data show CDR1 as MNHEY and CDR2 as SVGAGI. V lost 2 bases and J lost 3, with 7 bases in between. CDR3 residues: CASSYGGYYGYTF. The CDR3 DNA sequence: TGTGCCAGCAGTTACGGGGGGTACTATGGCTACACCTTC.

This clonotype has only a few counts. The rearrangement joins TRBV14 to TRBJ1-1, with D tentatively TRBD1 (5 bases). CDR1 and CDR2 from the germline V gene are SGHDN and FVKESK. Trimming removed 3 bases from V and 6 bases from J, with 8 bases in between. This CDR3 comprises 12 residues. CDR3 sequence: CASSHGGPEAFF. CDR3 nucleotide sequence: TGTGCCAGCAGCCATGGGGGTCCTGAAGCTTTCTTT.

This clonotype was observed a few times. The rearrangement links TRBV12-3 or TRBV12-4 to TRBJ2-2; 7 bases agree with TRBD1. Losses at the gene ends were 7 bases for V and 3 bases for J; bases not matched to a gene: 5. This CDR3 has 14 residues. The CDR3 region has the DNA TGTGCCAGCACTTCCGGACAGGACACCGGGGAGCTGTTTTTT. Translated: CASTSGQDTGELFF.

The chain links TRBV20-1 to TRBJ1-1; no clear D gene. Per the germline V gene, CDR1 is DFQATT and CDR2 is SNEGSKA (reference sequence). The CDR3 sequence is 11 residues long. Trimming took off 1 base at V and 4 bases at J, with 4 bases between the two ends. CDR3 sequence (DNA): TGCAGTGCTAGAGTTGGCACTGAAGCTTTCTTT. It yields the protein CSARVGTEAFF.

This chain links TRBV20-1 with TRBJ2-7; 13 bases are shared with TRBD2. Trimming cost V 6 bases and J 4 bases; bases outside gene matches: 9. The CDR3 is 15 amino acids. From germline, CDR1 is DFQATT and CDR2 SNEGSKA (reference sequence). The CDR3 here is CSATHGLAGEYEQYF. In DNA form, the CDR3 reads TGCAGTGCCACTCACGGACTAGCGGGAGAATACGAGCAGTACTTC.

This clonotype was counted many times. The CDR3 nucleotides are TGTGCCAGCAGCTTTCTACTAGCGGGAGTACAAGATACGCAGTATTTT. Protein sequence: CASSFLLAGVQDTQYF. The V gene is TRBV7-9, the J gene TRBJ2-3, with 11 bases matching TRBD2. This CDR3 is built from 16 residues. V lost 3 bases, J lost 5 bases, and 7 bases stayed unmatched. Germline lookup yields CDR1 SEHNR and CDR2 FQNEAQ (reference sequence).

The chain carries TRBV4-2 and TRBJ2-7; 10 positions match TRBD2. Per the germline V gene, CDR1 is LGHNA and CDR2 is YNFKEQ. The CDR3 length is 15 residues. The V segment lost 9 bases and the J segment 2 bases; nucleotides outside the gene matches: 10. CDR3 protein: CASTIGTSEPYEQYF. CDR3 sequence (DNA): TGTGCCAGTACGATAGGGACTAGCGAACCCTACGAGCAGTACTTC.

CDR3 loop: CASSPKHPNTEAFF. CDR3 bases: TGTGCCAGCTCACCAAAACATCCGAACACTGAAGCTTTCTTT. The V call is TRBV18, the J call TRBJ1-1; unclear D gene. The CDR3 length is 14 residues. With 2 bases removed from V and 1 base from J, the gap between germline ends came to 8 bases. In germline, CDR1 is KGHSH, CDR2 LQKENI.

V usage is TRBV24-1 and J usage is TRBJ2-1; 11 positions agree with TRBD2. Unmatched junction bases numbered 10, after V lost 0 bases and J lost 10 bases. This CDR3 region has 17 residues. Germline V gene lookup returns CDR1 KGHDR and CDR2 SFDVKD. The CDR3 nucleotides read TGTGCCACCAGTGATTTGCTTACTAGCGGGAGTCCCCAAGAGCAGTTCTTC. Its protein is CATSDLLTSGSPQEQFF.

This clonotype appeared a few times. The J gene is TRBJ2-2, the V gene TRBV20-1, with D possibly TRBD2 on 5 matching bases. CDR1 DFQATT and CDR2 SNEGSKA come from the germline V gene (reference sequence). The V gene lost 6 bases and the J gene lost 2 bases, with 16 bases spanning the gap. This CDR3 is built from 15 residues. CDR3 in amino acids: CSASDIEGNTGELFF. CDR3 DNA: TGCAGTGCCTCCGACATTGAGGGTAACACCGGGGAGCTGTTTTTT.

The chain carries TRBV28 and TRBJ1-1; tentative D call: TRBD1 (6 bases). CDR3 length: 14 residues. V lost 4 bases, J lost 2 bases, and 11 bases lay in between. Germline-derived CDR1 and CDR2 are MDHEN and SYDVKM. CDR3 residues: CASSSGAENTEAFF. As DNA, the CDR3 is TGTGCCAGCAGTTCAGGGGCTGAAAACACTGAAGCTTTCTTT.

This clonotype has ten or more counts. The chain has TRBV20-1 and TRBJ2-5, with D possibly TRBD1 on 5 matching bases. V was shortened by 3 bases and J by 1 base, with 15 bases between the two germline ends. Germline V gene data show CDR1 as DFQATT and CDR2 as SNEGSKA (reference sequence). This CDR3 has 15 residues. The CDR3 loop is CSARGRPPFQETQYF. Here the CDR3 DNA reads TGCAGTGCTAGGGGGCGACCACCCTTCCAAGAGACCCAGTACTTC.

This clonotype was recorded at least ten times. The V gene is TRBV6-6, the J gene TRBJ1-1; D gene ambiguous. Germline assignment: CDR1 MNHNY and CDR2 SVGAGI (reference sequence). Trimming pared 7 bases from V and 0 bases from J, leaving 15 bases between. The CDR3 runs 15 residues. As DNA, the CDR3 is TGTGCCAGCACCTCAGAGAATAAGATGAACACTGAAGCTTTCTTT. Residues: CASTSENKMNTEAFF.

This rearrangement joins TRBV5-1 to TRBJ1-5; D not resolved. From germline, CDR1 is SGHRS and CDR2 YFSETQ. The CDR3 has 15 residues. Trimming cost V 0 bases and J 0 bases, with 7 bases left between them. In nucleotides, the CDR3 is TGCGCCAGCAGCTTGGCGGGTTTTAGCAATCAGCCCCAGCATTTT. Protein sequence: CASSLAGFSNQPQHF.

This clonotype was counted a few times. The chain carries TRBV6-6 and TRBJ2-1; D possibly uses TRBD1 or TRBD2 (6 bases each). Looked up from germline, CDR1 is MNHNY and CDR2 is SVGAGI (reference sequence). The germline V and J ends were trimmed by 8 bases and 3 bases, with 8 bases remaining between them. The CDR3 is 12 residues long. As DNA, the CDR3 is TGTGCCAGCGGGGGGCTCTACAATGAGCAGTTCTTC. It is translated as CASGGLYNEQFF.

The chain links TRBV3-1 to TRBJ2-2, with D possibly TRBD2 on 6 matching bases. V was shortened by 6 bases and J by 1 base, with 30 bases between the two germline ends. CDR1 and CDR2 (germline): LGHDT, YNNKEL (reference sequence). CDR3 length: 21 amino acids. The CDR3 sequence: CASRTTAGLTPGVVNTGELFF. Here the CDR3 DNA reads TGTGCCAGCAGGACCACTGCGGGGTTAACCCCCGGGGTGGTGAACACCGGGGAGCTGTTTTTT.

In this sample, this clonotype turned up a few times. This sequence joins TRBV9 and TRBJ1-1; D not certain. This CDR3 comprises 13 residues. CDR1 and CDR2 (germline): SGDLS, YYNGEE. V shed 0 bases and J shed 3 bases, with 6 bases lying between them. CDR3 residues: CASSVEGYTEAFF. The CDR3 region has the DNA TGTGCCAGCAGCGTAGAAGGGTACACTGAAGCTTTCTTT.

The chain combines TRBV7-9 with TRBJ2-4; D possibly corresponds to TRBD1 (5 bases). V was pared by 4 bases and J by 1 base, with 14 bases between. The CDR3 covers 16 residues. The V gene's germline CDR1 is SEHNR and CDR2 FQNEAQ (reference sequence). Written as DNA, the CDR3 is TGTGCCAGCAGCTCACAGGCTAGTGGTGCCAAAAACATTCAGTACTTC. Translating gives CASSSQASGAKNIQYF.

This clonotype was seen many times. In DNA form, the CDR3 reads TGTGCCAGCGGACCTAGCGGGAGATGGAAAGATACGCAGTATTTT. Translation gives CASGPSGRWKDTQYF. The chain has TRBV6-2 or TRBV6-3 and TRBJ2-3; the match to TRBD2 covers 10 bases. The V segment lost 8 bases and the J segment 5 bases; nucleotides outside the gene matches: 10. Germline V gene sequence: CDR1 MNHEY, CDR2 SVGEGT. CDR3 size: 15 residues.

A word on this clonotype: This may come from a read error, since a much larger clone is one base off. The chain carries TRBV28 and TRBJ2-7; 7 bases agree with TRBD1. Germline V lookup: CDR1 MDHEN, CDR2 SYDVKM. The CDR3 totals 16 residues. The V segment lost 5 bases and the J segment 3 bases; nucleotides outside the gene matches: 13. The DNA for the CDR3 is TGTGCCAGCAGTCCCCAGACCCCAACAGGGGACTACGAGCAGTACTTC. This sequence encodes CASSPQTPTGDYEQYF.

The chain joins TRBV9 to TRBJ1-6, with 8 bases aligning to TRBD1. The CDR3 contains 17 residues. CDR1 and CDR2 (germline): SGDLS, YYNGEE. With V trimmed by 0 bases and J by 5 bases, 7 bases remained unmatched. CDR3 coding DNA: TGTGCCAGCAGCGTAGAAGGGACAGGCCCCAATAATTCACCCCTCCACTTT. Amino acids: CASSVEGTGPNNSPLHF.

This clonotype has a handful of counts. The J gene is TRBJ2-2, the V gene TRBV3-1; TRBD1 matches at 10 bases. This CDR3 is 16 amino acids long. The ends lost 3 bases at V and 4 bases at J; junction bases unmatched: 5. Germline V lookup: CDR1 LGHDT, CDR2 YNNKEL (reference sequence). The CDR3 spells CASSHRQGAGTGELFF. The CDR3 bases are TGTGCCAGCAGCCACAGACAGGGGGCCGGCACCGGGGAGCTGTTTTTT.

This chain joins TRBV29-1 and TRBJ2-5; D is uncertain. The V gene lost 5 bases and the J gene lost 4 bases, with 11 bases spanning the gap. Germline CDR1 and CDR2: SQVTM and ANQGSEA. CDR3 length: 12 residues. The CDR3 DNA reads as TGCAGCGTTCTGGGCTTGGGAGAGACCCAGTACTTC. Translation: CSVLGLGETQYF.

There are many counts of this clonotype. The chain joins TRBV7-6 to TRBJ1-1; no clear D. The CDR3 spans 14 residues. Between the trimmed V and J ends, which lost 1 base and 1 base, there was a span of 7 bases. Germline V CDR1 and CDR2: SGHVS, FNYEAQ. CDR3 in DNA: TGTGCCAGCAGCTTAGAGGCAGCGAACACTGAAGCTTTCTTT. Translating gives CASSLEAANTEAFF.